This entry describes one T cell receptor beta chain. The antigen is undetermined. Arm-PCR of CDR3 regions and iRepertoire HTBI primers were the basis on which TCR beta libraries were built. Original processing methods: Analysis of the samples identified 50 to 65 TRBV and 14 TRBJ segments. TCRdb fed the multiplex PCR reads into MiXCR, producing one record per CDR3 protein. The V and J calls, along with clone size, are taken from TCRdb and not from the paper's own processing. In the table there are 400,000 or so distinct CDR3 sequences, around 20% of which are singletons. Time point noted: persistent/refractory GD, antithyroid drugs over 5 years with positive TRAb. The TCR library was made from RNA extracted from PBMCs. A blood draw put about 8.2 milliliters of peripheral blood into EDTA tubes. The entry originates in a study of regulatory T cells in long-lasting Graves disease. The CDR3 is 13 amino acids. Per the germline V gene, CDR1 is SGHVS and CDR2 is FNYEAQ. Trimming cost V 8 bases and J 0 bases, with 11 bases left between them.

General study findings and limits: Under persistent disease, TRBV28, TRBJ1-2 and TRBJ2-5 were used preferentially.

The receptor's source is a female donor with Graves disease. The specimen was peripheral blood mononuclear cells (PBMCs), collected when the disease was refractory, from a patient treated with antithyroid drugs. The chain uses TRBV7-6 and TRBJ2-7; TRBD2 is a possible D gene (5 bases). The CDR3 DNA is TGTGCCAGCTCCGGACGGGACTCCTACGAGCAGTACTTC. As protein: CASSGRDSYEQYF.